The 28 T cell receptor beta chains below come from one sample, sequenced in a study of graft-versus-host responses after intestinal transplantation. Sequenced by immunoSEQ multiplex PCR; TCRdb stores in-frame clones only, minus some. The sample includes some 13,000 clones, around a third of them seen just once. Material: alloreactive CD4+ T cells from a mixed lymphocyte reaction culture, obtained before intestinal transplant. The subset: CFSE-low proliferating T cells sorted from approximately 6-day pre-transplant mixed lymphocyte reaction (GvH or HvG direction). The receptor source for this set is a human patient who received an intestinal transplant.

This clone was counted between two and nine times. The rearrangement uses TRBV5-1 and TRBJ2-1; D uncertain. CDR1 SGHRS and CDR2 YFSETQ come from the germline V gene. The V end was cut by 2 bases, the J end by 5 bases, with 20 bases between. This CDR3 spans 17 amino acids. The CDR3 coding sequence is TGCGCCAGCAGCTTATTCCCGCTTTTTGACGGTAACAATGAGCAGTTCTTC. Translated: CASSLFPLFDGNNEQFF. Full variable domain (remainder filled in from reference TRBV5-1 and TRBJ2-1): KAGVTQTPRYLIKTRGQQVTLSCSPISGHRSVSWYQQTPGQGLQFLFEYFSETQRNKGNFPGRFSGRQFSNSRSEMNVSTLELGDSALYLCASSLFPLFDGNNEQFFGPGTRLTVL.

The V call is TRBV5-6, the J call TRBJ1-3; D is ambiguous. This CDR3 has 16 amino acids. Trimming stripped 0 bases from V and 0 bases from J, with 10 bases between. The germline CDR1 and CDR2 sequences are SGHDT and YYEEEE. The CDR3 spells CASSLDLGNSGNTIYF. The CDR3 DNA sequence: TGTGCCAGCAGCTTGGATCTGGGAAACTCTGGAAACACCATATATTTT.

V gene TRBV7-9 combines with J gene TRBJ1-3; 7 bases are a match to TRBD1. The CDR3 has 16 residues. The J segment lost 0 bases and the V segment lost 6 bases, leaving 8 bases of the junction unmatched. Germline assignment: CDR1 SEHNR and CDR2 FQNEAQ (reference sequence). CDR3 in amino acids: CASSFTGVDSGNTIYF. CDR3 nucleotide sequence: TGTGCCAGCAGTTTTACAGGGGTGGACTCTGGAAACACCATATATTTT.

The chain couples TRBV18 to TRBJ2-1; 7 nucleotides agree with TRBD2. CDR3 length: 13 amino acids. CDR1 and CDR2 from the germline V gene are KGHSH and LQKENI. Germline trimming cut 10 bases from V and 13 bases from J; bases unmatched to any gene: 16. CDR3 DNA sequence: TGTGCCACCTCGGGCGGGGGAGACCTCCCTCAGTTCTTC. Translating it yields CATSGGGDLPQFF.

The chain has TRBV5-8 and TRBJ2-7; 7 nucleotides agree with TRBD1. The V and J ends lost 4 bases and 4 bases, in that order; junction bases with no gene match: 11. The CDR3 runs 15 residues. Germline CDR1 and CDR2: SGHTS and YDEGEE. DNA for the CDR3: TGTGCCAGCAGCCTCCCGACAGGGCAGAGGTACGAGCAGTACTTC. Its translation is CASSLPTGQRYEQYF.

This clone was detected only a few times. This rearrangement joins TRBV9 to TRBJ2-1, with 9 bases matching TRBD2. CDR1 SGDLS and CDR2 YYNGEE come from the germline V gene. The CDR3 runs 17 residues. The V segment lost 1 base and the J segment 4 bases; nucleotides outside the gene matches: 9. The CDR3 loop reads CASSVSLRLAGYNEQFF. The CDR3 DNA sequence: TGTGCCAGCAGCGTAAGTCTAAGGCTAGCGGGGTACAATGAGCAGTTCTTC.

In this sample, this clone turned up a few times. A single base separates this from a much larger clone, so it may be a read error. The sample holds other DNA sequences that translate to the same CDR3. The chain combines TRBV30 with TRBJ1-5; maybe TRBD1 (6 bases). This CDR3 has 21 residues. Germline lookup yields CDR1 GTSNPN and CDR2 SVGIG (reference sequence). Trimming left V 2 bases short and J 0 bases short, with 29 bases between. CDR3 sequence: CAWSPYDYRTVGYDSNQPQHF. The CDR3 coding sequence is TGTGCCTGGAGTCCTTATGATTATAGGACAGTTGGATACGATAGCAATCAGCCCCAGCATTTT. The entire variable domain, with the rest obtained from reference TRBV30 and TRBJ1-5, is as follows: SQTIHQWPATLVQPVGSPLSLECTVEGTSNPNLYWYRQAAGRGLQLLFYSVGIGQISSEVPQNLSASRPQDRQFILSSKKLLLSDSGFYLCAWSPYDYRTVGYDSNQPQHFGDGTRLSIL.

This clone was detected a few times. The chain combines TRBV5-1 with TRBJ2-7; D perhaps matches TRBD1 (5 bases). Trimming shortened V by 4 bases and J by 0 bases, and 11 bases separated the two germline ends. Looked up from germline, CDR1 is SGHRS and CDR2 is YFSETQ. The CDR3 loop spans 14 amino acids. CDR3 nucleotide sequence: TGCGCCAGCAGCATTCAACAGGCCTCCTACGAGCAGTACTTC. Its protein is CASSIQQASYEQYF.

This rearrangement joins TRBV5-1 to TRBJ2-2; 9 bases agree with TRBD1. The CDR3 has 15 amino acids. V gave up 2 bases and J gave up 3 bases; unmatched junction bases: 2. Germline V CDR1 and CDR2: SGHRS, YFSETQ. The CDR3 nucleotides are TGCGCCAGCAGCTTACAGGGGGCTCACACCGGGGAGCTGTTTTTT. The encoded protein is CASSLQGAHTGELFF.

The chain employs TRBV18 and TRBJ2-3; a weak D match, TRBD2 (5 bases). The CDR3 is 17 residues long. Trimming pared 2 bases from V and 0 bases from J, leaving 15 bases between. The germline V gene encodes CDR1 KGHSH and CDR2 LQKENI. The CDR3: CASSPRRLTSSTDTQYF. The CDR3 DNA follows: TGTGCCAGCTCACCAAGAAGACTAACCTCTAGCACAGATACGCAGTATTTT.

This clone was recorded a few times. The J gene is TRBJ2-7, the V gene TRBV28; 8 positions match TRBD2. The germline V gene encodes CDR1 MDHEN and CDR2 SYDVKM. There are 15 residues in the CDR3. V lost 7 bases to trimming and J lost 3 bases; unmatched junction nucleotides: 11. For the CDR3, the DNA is TGTGCCAGCAAAGCCCGACTAGCGTCGTACTACGAGCAGTACTTC. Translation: CASKARLASYYEQYF.

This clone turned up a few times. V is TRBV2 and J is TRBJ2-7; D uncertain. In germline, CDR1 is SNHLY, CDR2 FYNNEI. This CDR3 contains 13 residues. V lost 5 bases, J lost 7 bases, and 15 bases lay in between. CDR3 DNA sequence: TGTGCCAGCAGTCCCCGGGTTTCTCGGGAGCAGTACTTC. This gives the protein CASSPRVSREQYF.

The CDR3 sequence: CASSFTGVGEKLFF. DNA for the CDR3: TGTGCCAGCAGTTTTACGGGGGTGGGGGAAAAACTGTTTTTT. The J gene is TRBJ1-4, the V gene TRBV28, with D possibly being TRBD1 (5 bases). V lost 3 bases and J lost 8, with 13 bases in between. Germline V CDR1 and CDR2: MDHEN, SYDVKM. CDR3 length equals 14 residues. Together with reference TRBV28 and TRBJ1-4, the CDR3 gives the full variable domain: DVKVTQSSRYLVKRTGEKVFLECVQDMDHENMFWYRQDPGLGLRLIYFSYDVKMKEKGDIPEGYSVSREKKERFSLILESASTNQTSMYLCASSFTGVGEKLFFGSGTQLSVL.

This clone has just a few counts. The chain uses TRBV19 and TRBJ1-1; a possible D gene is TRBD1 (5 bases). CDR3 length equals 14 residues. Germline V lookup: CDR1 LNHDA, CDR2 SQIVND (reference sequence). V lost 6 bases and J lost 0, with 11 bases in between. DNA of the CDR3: TGTGCCAGTAGCCCCCCGACAGTGAACACTGAAGCTTTCTTT. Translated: CASSPPTVNTEAFF.

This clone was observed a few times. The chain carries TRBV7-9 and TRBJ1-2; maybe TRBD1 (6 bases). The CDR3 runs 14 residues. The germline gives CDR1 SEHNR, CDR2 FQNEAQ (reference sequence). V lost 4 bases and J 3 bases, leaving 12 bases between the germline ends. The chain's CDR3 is CASSSQGGYYGYTF. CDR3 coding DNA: TGTGCCAGCAGCTCACAGGGTGGATACTATGGCTACACCTTC.

This chain's CDR3 is CASSPYPPNRSSYNSPLHF. The CDR3 DNA is TGTGCCAGCAGCCCCTACCCCCCGAATCGGAGCTCCTATAATTCACCCCTCCACTTT. The chain is built from TRBV7-8 and TRBJ1-6, with D unresolved. CDR1 and CDR2 (germline): SGHVS, FQNEAQ. V was pared by 5 bases and J by 0 bases, with 20 bases between. This CDR3 has 19 amino acids.

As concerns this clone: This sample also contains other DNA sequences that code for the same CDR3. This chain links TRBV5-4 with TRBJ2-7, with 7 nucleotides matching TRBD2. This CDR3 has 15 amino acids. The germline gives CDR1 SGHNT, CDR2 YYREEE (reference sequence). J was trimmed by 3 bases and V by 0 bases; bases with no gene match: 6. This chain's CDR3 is CASSLGGEGRYEQYF. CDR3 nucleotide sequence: TGTGCCAGCAGCTTGGGGGGGGAGGGCCGCTACGAGCAGTACTTC.

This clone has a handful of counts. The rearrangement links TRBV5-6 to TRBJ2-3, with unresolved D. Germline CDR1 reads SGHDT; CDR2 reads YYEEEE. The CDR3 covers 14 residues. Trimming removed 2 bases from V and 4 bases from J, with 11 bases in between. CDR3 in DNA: TGTGCCAGCAGCTTAGGTTGGTCGCCAGATACGCAGTATTTT. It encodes CASSLGWSPDTQYF.

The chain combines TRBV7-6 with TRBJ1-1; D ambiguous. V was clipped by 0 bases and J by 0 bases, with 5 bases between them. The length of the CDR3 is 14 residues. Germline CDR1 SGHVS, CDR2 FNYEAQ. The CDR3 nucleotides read TGTGCCAGCAGCTTAGCAGGGATGAACACTGAAGCTTTCTTT. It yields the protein CASSLAGMNTEAFF.

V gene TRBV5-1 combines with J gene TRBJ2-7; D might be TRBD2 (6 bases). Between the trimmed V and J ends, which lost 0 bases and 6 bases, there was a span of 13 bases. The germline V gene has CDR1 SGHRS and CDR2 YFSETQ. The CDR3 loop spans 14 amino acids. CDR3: CASSLAREVGEQYF. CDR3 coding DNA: TGCGCCAGCAGCTTGGCCAGGGAGGTCGGCGAGCAGTACTTC.

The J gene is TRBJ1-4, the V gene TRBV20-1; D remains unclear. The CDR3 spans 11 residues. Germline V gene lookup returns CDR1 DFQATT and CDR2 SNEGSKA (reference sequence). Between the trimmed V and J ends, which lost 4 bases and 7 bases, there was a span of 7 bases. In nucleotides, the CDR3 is TGCAGTGCTACGAATTTTGAAAAACTGTTTTTT. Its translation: CSATNFEKLFF.

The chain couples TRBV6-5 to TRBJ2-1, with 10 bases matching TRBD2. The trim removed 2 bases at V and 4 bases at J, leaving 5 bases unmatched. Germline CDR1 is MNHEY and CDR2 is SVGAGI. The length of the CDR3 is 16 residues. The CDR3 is CASSYGLAEPYNEQFF. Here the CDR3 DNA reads TGTGCCAGCAGTTACGGACTAGCGGAACCATACAATGAGCAGTTCTTC.

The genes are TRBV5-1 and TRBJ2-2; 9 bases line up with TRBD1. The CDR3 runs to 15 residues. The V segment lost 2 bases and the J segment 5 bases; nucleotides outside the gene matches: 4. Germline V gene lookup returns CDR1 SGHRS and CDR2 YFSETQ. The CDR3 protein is CASSFGQGRTGELFF. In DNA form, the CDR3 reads TGCGCCAGCAGCTTTGGACAGGGGAGAACCGGGGAGCTGTTTTTT. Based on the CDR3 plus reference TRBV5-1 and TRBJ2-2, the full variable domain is KAGVTQTPRYLIKTRGQQVTLSCSPISGHRSVSWYQQTPGQGLQFLFEYFSETQRNKGNFPGRFSGRQFSNSRSEMNVSTLELGDSALYLCASSFGQGRTGELFFGEGSRLTVL.

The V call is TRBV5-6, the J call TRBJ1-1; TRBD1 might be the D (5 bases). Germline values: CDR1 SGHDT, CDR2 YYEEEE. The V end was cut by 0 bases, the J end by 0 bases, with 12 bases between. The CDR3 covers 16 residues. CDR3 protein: CASSLDAGTMNTEAFF. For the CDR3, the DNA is TGTGCCAGCAGCTTGGATGCAGGGACCATGAACACTGAAGCTTTCTTT.

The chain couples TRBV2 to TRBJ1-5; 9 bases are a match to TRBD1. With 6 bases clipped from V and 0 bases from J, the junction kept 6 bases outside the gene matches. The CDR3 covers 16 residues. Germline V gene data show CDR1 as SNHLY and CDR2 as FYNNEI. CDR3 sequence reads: CASSRTGEDSNQPQHF. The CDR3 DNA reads TGTGCCAGCAGCAGGACAGGGGAGGATAGCAATCAGCCCCAGCATTTT.

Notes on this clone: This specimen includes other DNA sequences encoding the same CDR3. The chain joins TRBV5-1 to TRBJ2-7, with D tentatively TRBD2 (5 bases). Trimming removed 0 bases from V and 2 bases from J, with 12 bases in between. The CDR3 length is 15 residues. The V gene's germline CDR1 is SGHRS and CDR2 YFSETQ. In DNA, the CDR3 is TGCGCCAGCAGCTTGGGGGGTACGGGGACCTACGAGCAGTACTTC. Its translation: CASSLGGTGTYEQYF.

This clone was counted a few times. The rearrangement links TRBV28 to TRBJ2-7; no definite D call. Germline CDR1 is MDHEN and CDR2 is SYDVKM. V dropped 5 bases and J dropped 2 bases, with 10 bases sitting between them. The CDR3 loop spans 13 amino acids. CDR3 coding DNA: TGTGCCAGCAGTCTACAAAAACCCTACGAGCAGTACTTC. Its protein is CASSLQKPYEQYF.

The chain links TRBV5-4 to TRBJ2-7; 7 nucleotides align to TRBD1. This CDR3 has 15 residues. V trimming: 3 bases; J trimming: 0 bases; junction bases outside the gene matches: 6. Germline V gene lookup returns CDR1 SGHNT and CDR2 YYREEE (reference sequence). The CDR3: CASSSTGYSSYEQYF. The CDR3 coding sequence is TGTGCCAGCAGCTCGACAGGGTATTCCTCCTACGAGCAGTACTTC.